This T cell receptor beta chain was observed in a study of identical twins. Each CDR3 protein is one row after TCRdb ran MiXCR on the 5' RACE reads. This table has about 240,000 distinct CDR3 sequences, roughly 10% appearing once. Concerning this clonotype itself: A read error is possible here, since a much larger clone lies one base away. In this CDR3 the conserved last residue, phenylalanine or tryptophan, is missing, so a read error is likely.

The CDR3 sequence is 16 residues long. Trimming shortened V by 0 bases and J by 1 base, and 10 bases separated the two germline ends. In germline, CDR1 is SGHDN, CDR2 FVKESK. The clonotype comes from a man aged 45 to 65 in good health. The chain is built from TRBV14 and TRBJ2-1, with D possibly being TRBD1 (6 bases). The sequencing sample was made of memory T cells sorted from blood. CDR3 in amino acids: CASSQEGAVSYNEQFL. The CDR3 DNA sequence: TGTGCCAGCAGCCAAGAGGGGGCCGTATCCTACAATGAGCAGTTCTTA.